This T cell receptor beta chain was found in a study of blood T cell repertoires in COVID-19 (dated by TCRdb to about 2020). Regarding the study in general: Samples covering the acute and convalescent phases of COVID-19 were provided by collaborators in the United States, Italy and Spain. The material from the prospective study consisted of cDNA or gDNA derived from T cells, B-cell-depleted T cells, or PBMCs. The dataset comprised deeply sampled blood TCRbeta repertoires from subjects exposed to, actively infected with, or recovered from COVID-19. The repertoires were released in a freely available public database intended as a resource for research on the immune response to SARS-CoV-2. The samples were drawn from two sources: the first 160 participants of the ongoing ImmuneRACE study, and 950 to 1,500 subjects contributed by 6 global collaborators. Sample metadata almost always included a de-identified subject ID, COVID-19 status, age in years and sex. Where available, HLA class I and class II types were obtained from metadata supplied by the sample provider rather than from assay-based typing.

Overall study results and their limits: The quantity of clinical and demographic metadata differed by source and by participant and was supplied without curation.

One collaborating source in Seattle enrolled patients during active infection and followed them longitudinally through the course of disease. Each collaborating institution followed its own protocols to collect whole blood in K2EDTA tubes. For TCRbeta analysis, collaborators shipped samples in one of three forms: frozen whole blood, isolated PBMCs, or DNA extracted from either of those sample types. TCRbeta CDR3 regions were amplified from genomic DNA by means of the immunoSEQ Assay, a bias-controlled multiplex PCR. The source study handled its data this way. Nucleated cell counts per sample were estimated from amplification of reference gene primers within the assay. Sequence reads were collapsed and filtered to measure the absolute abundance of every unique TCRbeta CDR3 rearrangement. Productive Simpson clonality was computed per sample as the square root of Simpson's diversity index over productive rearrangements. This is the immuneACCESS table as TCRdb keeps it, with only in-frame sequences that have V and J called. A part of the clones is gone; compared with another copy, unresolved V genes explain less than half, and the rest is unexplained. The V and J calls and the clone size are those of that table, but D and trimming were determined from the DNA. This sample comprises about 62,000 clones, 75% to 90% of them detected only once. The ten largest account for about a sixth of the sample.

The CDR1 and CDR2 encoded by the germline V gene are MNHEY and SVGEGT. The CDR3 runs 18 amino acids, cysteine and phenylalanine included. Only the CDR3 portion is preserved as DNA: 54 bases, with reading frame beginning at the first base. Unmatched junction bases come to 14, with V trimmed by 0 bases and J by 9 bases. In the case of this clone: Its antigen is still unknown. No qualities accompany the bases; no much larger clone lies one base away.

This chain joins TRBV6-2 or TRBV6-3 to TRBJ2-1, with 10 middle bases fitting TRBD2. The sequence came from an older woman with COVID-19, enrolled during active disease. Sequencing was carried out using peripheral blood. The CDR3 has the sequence CASSYSKRASGSDTEQFF. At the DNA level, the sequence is TGTGCCAGCAGTTACTCGAAAAGGGCTAGCGGGAGTGATACTGAGCAGTTCTTC.